The subject of this entry is one T cell receptor beta chain. Unique molecular identifiers were incorporated into the prepared TCRbeta library. TCRdb reanalysed the PCR reads using MiXCR and keeps one entry per CDR3 protein. The profile shows roughly 300,000 distinct CDR3 sequences, around 10% of them singletons. This entry comes from a study of T-cell reconstitution after alpha-beta-depleted transplantation in children. This CDR3 is built from 12 residues. CDR1 is MNHEY, CDR2 SMNVEV, per germline (reference sequence). V lost 6 bases and J lost 8, with 13 bases in between. This material consisted of PBMCs from the stem cell graft donor, taken from the stem cell graft. The rearrangement joins TRBV27 to TRBJ1-2; possibly TRBD1 for D (6 bases). This clonotype was obtained from a human donor who donated a stem cell graft to a child with acute lymphoblastic leukemia. The DNA of the CDR3 is TGTGCCAGCAGGTGGCCGGGACAAGGCTACACCTTC. Translated, it gives CASRWPGQGYTF.